The 14 T cell receptor beta chains presented below share a single source sample, sequenced in a study of T cell responses to AZD1222 COVID-19 vaccine. TCRdb's copy holds only in-frame clones and misses some; the assay was immunoSEQ multiplex PCR. Of 150,000 to 200,000 clones listed, 91% are singletons. This specimen consisted of peripheral blood, obtained 28 days after the second AZD1222 dose. The receptor set was obtained from an adult who received the AZD1222 COVID-19 vaccine.

V gene TRBV11-3 combines with J gene TRBJ2-7; D might be TRBD1 (5 bases). Germline V gene sequence: CDR1 SGHNT, CDR2 YENEEA. V lost 5 bases and J lost 1, with 12 bases in between. The CDR3 is 14 amino acids. CDR3 region: CASSLDRQSYEQYF. The CDR3 DNA reads as TGTGCCAGCAGCCTCGACAGACAATCCTACGAGCAGTACTTC. The entire variable domain, with the rest obtained from reference TRBV11-3 and TRBJ2-7, is as follows: EAGVVQSPRYKIIEKKQPVAFWCNPISGHNTLYWYLQNLGQGPELLIRYENEEAVDDSQLPKDRFSAERLKGVDSTLKIQPAELGDSAVYLCASSLDRQSYEQYFGPGTRLTVT.

V is TRBV15 and J is TRBJ2-7; tentatively, D is TRBD2 (6 bases). Germline-derived CDR1 and CDR2 are LNHNV and YYDKDF (reference sequence). This CDR3 has 16 amino acids. Trimming pared 0 bases from V and 3 bases from J, leaving 15 bases between. The CDR3: CATSREGGQGGYEQYF. The CDR3 DNA sequence: TGTGCCACCAGCAGAGAAGGAGGGCAGGGAGGCTACGAGCAGTACTTC.

The V call is TRBV20-1, the J call TRBJ1-5; D unclear. V lost 3 bases and J 3 bases, leaving 9 bases between the germline ends. CDR1 DFQATT and CDR2 SNEGSKA come from the germline V gene (reference sequence). The length of the CDR3 is 13 residues. The CDR3 nucleotides are TGCAGTGCTAGTCGGTCGACCAATCAGCCCCAGCATTTT. Translation: CSASRSTNQPQHF.

CDR3: CASSSTAGDTQYF. CDR3 DNA sequence: TGTGCCAGCAGTTCAACCGCGGGAGATACGCAGTATTTT. This rearrangement joins TRBV12-3 or TRBV12-4 to TRBJ2-3; a possible D gene is TRBD2 (5 bases). V lost 4 bases and J lost 5, with 10 bases in between. This CDR3 comprises 13 residues.

This chain connects TRBV11-2 to TRBJ2-1; 7 nucleotides align to TRBD2. J was trimmed by 4 bases and V by 3 bases; bases with no gene match: 9. Looked up from germline, CDR1 is SGHAT and CDR2 is FQNNGV. This CDR3 has 16 amino acids. The CDR3 region is CASSLQAGTTYNEQFF. For the CDR3, the DNA is TGTGCCAGCAGCTTGCAGGCCGGGACTACATACAATGAGCAGTTCTTC.

The chain links TRBV6-1 to TRBJ1-1; D perhaps matches TRBD1 (5 bases). Trimming stripped 2 bases from V and 7 bases from J, with 20 bases between. CDR1 is MNHNS and CDR2 is SASEGT in the germline V gene. CDR3 length equals 16 residues. This CDR3 reads CASSEYGHSGFGEAFF. The CDR3 bases are TGTGCCAGCAGTGAATACGGACATTCCGGATTTGGTGAAGCTTTCTTT.

The rearrangement joins TRBV5-1 to TRBJ1-1; no definite D call. Germline V gene data show CDR1 as SGHRS and CDR2 as YFSETQ. V was clipped by 1 base and J by 1 base, with 14 bases between them. This CDR3 has 16 residues. In nucleotides, the CDR3 is TGCGCCAGCAGCTTGACCGCTGGAACAGCGAACACTGAAGCTTTCTTT. Protein: CASSLTAGTANTEAFF.

The chain carries TRBV28 and TRBJ2-7, with TRBD1 identical over 12 bases. Germline V CDR1 and CDR2: MDHEN, SYDVKM. Germline trimming cut 6 bases from V and 6 bases from J; bases unmatched to any gene: 9. The CDR3 contains 15 residues. DNA of the CDR3: TGTGCCAGCAGATCGGCCGGGACAGGGGGCTTCGAGCAGTACTTC. This sequence encodes CASRSAGTGGFEQYF.

The chain carries TRBV7-2 and TRBJ1-2; D is ambiguous. CDR1 SGHTA and CDR2 FQGNSA come from the germline V gene. The V and J ends lost 10 bases and 3 bases respectively, with 6 bases between them. CDR3 length equals 10 residues. DNA of the CDR3: TGTGCCACGGACGACTATGGCTACACCTTC. Translating gives CATDDYGYTF.

Written as DNA, the CDR3 is TGTGCCATCAAAGCGGGGGGAGATGAGCAGTTCTTC. It translates to CAIKAGGDEQFF. The V and J genes are TRBV10-3 and TRBJ2-1, with 9 positions matching TRBD2. Trimming removed 7 bases from V and 8 bases from J; junction bases left unmatched: 3. This CDR3 comprises 12 residues. Germline values: CDR1 ENHRY, CDR2 SYGVKD.

This chain uses TRBV5-1 with TRBJ2-3; 7 nucleotides align to TRBD1. Germline CDR1 is SGHRS and CDR2 is YFSETQ. This CDR3 comprises 15 residues. V lost 4 bases, J lost 5 bases, and 10 bases stayed unmatched. The CDR3 coding sequence is TGCGCCAGCAGCCGGGACAGCCGGCAGGAAGATACGCAGTATTTT. Translation gives CASSRDSRQEDTQYF.

The V call is TRBV18, the J call TRBJ2-2; D perhaps matches TRBD1 (6 bases). The CDR3 is 18 residues long. Germline assignment: CDR1 KGHSH and CDR2 LQKENI. The germline V and J ends were trimmed by 3 bases and 0 bases, with 17 bases remaining between them. Here the CDR3 reads CASSPGPLGATNTGELFF. The CDR3 region has the DNA TGTGCCAGCTCACCTGGACCGTTGGGGGCTACGAACACCGGGGAGCTGTTTTTT. Full variable domain (remainder filled in from reference TRBV18 and TRBJ2-2): NAGVMQNPRHLVRRRGQEARLRCSPMKGHSHVYWYRQLPEEGLKFMVYLQKENIIDESGMPKERFSAEFPKEGPSILRIQQVVRGDSAAYFCASSPGPLGATNTGELFFGEGSRLTVL.

This clone was counted a single time. The chain couples TRBV7-2 to TRBJ1-3, with TRBD1 identical over 7 bases. The CDR3 length is 15 residues. Trimming removed 3 bases from V and 5 bases from J; junction bases left unmatched: 7. Germline V gene lookup returns CDR1 SGHTA and CDR2 FQGNSA. The DNA of the CDR3 is TGTGCCAGCAGCTTTAGACAGGGCCAAAGAAACACCATATATTTT. Amino acids: CASSFRQGQRNTIYF.

This clone turned up a few times. The CDR3 is CASSGRGTGERNYEQYF. Written as DNA, the CDR3 is TGTGCCAGCAGCGGAAGGGGGACAGGGGAGAGGAACTACGAGCAGTACTTC. The chain combines TRBV7-9 with TRBJ2-7; 10 nucleotides line up with TRBD1. Trimming cost V 5 bases and J 3 bases; bases outside gene matches: 13. The CDR3 contains 17 residues. CDR1 and CDR2 from the germline V gene are SEHNR and FQNEAQ (reference sequence). Supplemented by reference TRBV7-9 and TRBJ2-7, the full variable domain reads DTGVSQNPRHKITKRGQNVTFRCDPISEHNRLYWYRQTLGQGPEFLTYFQNEAQLEKSRLLSDRFSAERPKGSFSTLEIQRTEQGDSAMYLCASSGRGTGERNYEQYFGPGTRLTVT.